The 25 T cell receptor beta chains below all came from one sample that was sequenced in a study of tumour-infiltrating T cells in Burkitt lymphoma. Sequenced by immunoSEQ multiplex PCR; TCRdb stores in-frame clones only, minus some. The sample shows 45,000 to 60,000 clones, around 30% of them seen only once. Material for sequencing was tumor tissue. Every receptor here comes from a human donor with Burkitt lymphoma.

The chain joins TRBV4-1 to TRBJ1-1; unclear D gene. CDR3 length: 13 amino acids. Trimming took off 4 bases at V and 1 base at J, with 7 bases between the two ends. Germline V gives CDR1 MGHRA, CDR2 YSYEKL. CDR3 coding DNA: TGCGCCAGCAGCCCTGACTGGAACACTGAAGCTTTCTTT. Translated, it gives CASSPDWNTEAFF.

The J gene is TRBJ1-2, the V gene TRBV30; tentative D call: TRBD1 (6 bases). Per germline, CDR1 GTSNPN and CDR2 SVGIG (reference sequence). V lost 6 bases and J 2 bases, leaving 19 bases between the germline ends. The CDR3 is 15 residues long. The CDR3 sequence is CACPRPAGANYGYTF. In nucleotides, the CDR3 is TGTGCCTGCCCACGGCCGGCAGGGGCGAACTATGGCTACACCTTC.

The J gene is TRBJ2-5, the V gene TRBV5-1, with 8 bases that match TRBD2. This CDR3 has 17 amino acids. With 1 base clipped from V and 4 bases from J, the junction kept 12 bases outside the gene matches. Germline values: CDR1 SGHRS, CDR2 YFSETQ. Written as DNA, the CDR3 is TGCGCCAGCAGCTTGCTCCCCATAACGGGGGGGCGAGAGACCCAGTACTTC. Residues: CASSLLPITGGRETQYF. The full variable domain, with the rest looked up from reference TRBV5-1 and TRBJ2-5, is KAGVTQTPRYLIKTRGQQVTLSCSPISGHRSVSWYQQTPGQGLQFLFEYFSETQRNKGNFPGRFSGRQFSNSRSEMNVSTLELGDSALYLCASSLLPITGGRETQYFGPGTRLLVL.

The chain carries TRBV4-3 and TRBJ1-3; D unclear. CDR3 length: 16 residues. The germline V gene encodes CDR1 LGHNA and CDR2 YSLEER. The V end lost 1 base, the J end lost 1 base, and 11 bases lay between the germline ends. The CDR3 sequence is CASSQVTNWSGNTIYF. The CDR3 bases are TGCGCCAGCAGCCAAGTGACAAACTGGTCTGGAAACACCATATATTTT.

This clone was observed a few times. The chain carries TRBV7-2 and TRBJ1-2; possibly TRBD1 for D (5 bases). Germline values: CDR1 SGHTA, CDR2 FQGNSA. This CDR3 is built from 14 residues. Trimming took 5 bases from V and 6 from J, leaving 16 bases between them. CDR3 in DNA: TGTGCCAGCAGCCCTCGGGACCCCTTTGATGGCTACACCTTC. As protein: CASSPRDPFDGYTF.

V and J are TRBV20-1 and TRBJ2-7, with 8 bases lining up with TRBD1. CDR1 is DFQATT, CDR2 SNEGSKA, per germline (reference sequence). This CDR3 is built from 11 residues. The CDR3 DNA reads TGCAGCCACAGGGGGGTCTACGAGCAGTACTTC. This codes for CSHRGVYEQYF.

This clone was seen more than once but under ten times. The rearrangement links TRBV7-2 to TRBJ1-2; D not resolved. This CDR3 is built from 15 residues. CDR1 is SGHTA, CDR2 FQGNSA, per germline. The V gene lost 2 bases and the J gene lost 4 bases, with 14 bases spanning the gap. CDR3 sequence (DNA): TGTGCCAGCAGCTTAAGTTTCGGCACGACCTATGGCTACACCTTC. Translated, it gives CASSLSFGTTYGYTF.

The rearrangement joins TRBV5-6 to TRBJ1-2, with 7 nucleotides matching TRBD1. The CDR3 has 14 residues. J gave up 3 bases and V 6 bases, and 8 bases lay outside the gene matches. Germline V gene data show CDR1 as SGHDT and CDR2 as YYEEEE. In nucleotides, the CDR3 is TGTGCCAGCAAACGGGACAGAGAACACTATGGCTACACCTTC. Translated, it gives CASKRDREHYGYTF.

This chain connects TRBV11-2 to TRBJ1-1; D gene ambiguous. The CDR3 is 13 amino acids. Between the trimmed V and J ends, which lost 4 bases and 4 bases, there was a span of 10 bases. Germline V gene data show CDR1 as SGHAT and CDR2 as FQNNGV. In DNA, the CDR3 is TGTGCCAGCAGCTCCGATCGTGGCACTGAAGCTTTCTTT. Protein product: CASSSDRGTEAFF.

The gene calls are TRBV6-5 and TRBJ2-5, with a possible D match to TRBD1 (5 bases). Trimming pared 6 bases from V and 5 bases from J, leaving 13 bases between. The germline CDR1 and CDR2 sequences are MNHEY and SVGAGI. The CDR3 totals 13 residues. The CDR3 sequence: CASSLTGRETQYF. The CDR3 DNA follows: TGTGCCAGCAGCCTCACAGGTCGGGAGACCCAGTACTTC.

V gene TRBV7-8 combines with J gene TRBJ1-1; weak D call: TRBD1 (6 bases). The V gene lost 5 bases and the J gene lost 0 bases, with 13 bases spanning the gap. There are 15 residues in the CDR3. Germline V CDR1 and CDR2: SGHVS, FQNEAQ. Written as DNA, the CDR3 is TGTGCCAGCAGCGCCACAGGGATCATGAACACTGAAGCTTTCTTT. This codes for CASSATGIMNTEAFF.

The chain uses TRBV19 and TRBJ1-1; D might be TRBD1 (6 bases). CDR1 is LNHDA, CDR2 SQIVND, per germline (reference sequence). Trimming left V 7 bases short and J 4 bases short, with 16 bases between. The CDR3 contains 14 residues. The CDR3 region is CASTLGGPATEAFF. In nucleotides, the CDR3 is TGTGCCAGTACCCTGGGGGGGCCGGCCACTGAAGCTTTCTTT.

The V gene is TRBV29-1, the J gene TRBJ2-7; D remains unclear. This CDR3 is built from 12 residues. The V end lost 5 bases, the J end lost 3 bases, and 11 bases lay between the germline ends. From germline, CDR1 is SQVTM and CDR2 ANQGSEA. CDR3 nucleotide sequence: TGCAGCGTTTACGAAGGCAGCTACGAGCAGTACTTC. Encoded protein: CSVYEGSYEQYF.

V and J are TRBV4-3 and TRBJ2-3; 7 bases line up with TRBD2. CDR1 is LGHNA, CDR2 YSLEER, per germline. Trimming removed 0 bases from V and 8 bases from J; junction bases left unmatched: 17. The CDR3 extends over 18 amino acids. CDR3 DNA: TGCGCCAGCAGCCAAGATCGGTCCAGCGGGGATTGGGTTGGTACGCAGTATTTT. As protein: CASSQDRSSGDWVGTQYF.

This chain joins TRBV5-8 and TRBJ2-3; D possibly uses TRBD1 or TRBD2 (5 bases each). This CDR3 contains 15 residues. V was clipped by 2 bases and J by 6 bases, with 16 bases between them. From germline, CDR1 is SGHTS and CDR2 YDEGEE. The CDR3 reads CASSFGDAQRDTQYF. The CDR3 DNA reads TGTGCCAGCAGCTTTGGGGACGCCCAAAGGGATACGCAGTATTTT.

V gene TRBV7-2 combines with J gene TRBJ1-4, with TRBD1 identical over 9 bases. The CDR3 has 15 residues. Germline assignment: CDR1 SGHTA and CDR2 FQGNSA. The V gene end was trimmed by 4 bases and the J gene end by 10 bases; junction bases not matched to a gene: 10. Here the CDR3 reads CASSSGDRASRKLFF. CDR3 nucleotide sequence: TGTGCCAGCAGCTCAGGGGACAGGGCTTCCCGAAAACTGTTTTTT.

The genes are TRBV14 and TRBJ2-5; D is perhaps TRBD1 or TRBD2 (6 bases each). This CDR3 has 17 amino acids. Germline CDR1 is SGHDN and CDR2 is FVKESK. With 7 bases removed from V and 4 bases from J, the gap between germline ends came to 25 bases. CDR3 bases: TGTGCCAGCACCATGAGAGGGGGGATTGGGTATAGAGAGACCCAGTACTTC. Protein sequence: CASTMRGGIGYRETQYF.

The chain uses TRBV5-5 and TRBJ1-5, with D uncertain. Germline CDR1 reads SGHKS; CDR2 reads YYEKEE (reference sequence). This CDR3 spans 13 amino acids. The V gene lost 1 base and the J gene lost 0 bases, with 2 bases spanning the gap. CDR3 loop: CASSLFSNQPQHF. The CDR3 nucleotides are TGTGCCAGCAGCTTGTTTAGCAATCAGCCCCAGCATTTT.

The rearrangement links TRBV9 to TRBJ1-2; D call uncertain. Looked up from germline, CDR1 is SGDLS and CDR2 is YYNGEE. CDR3 length: 15 amino acids. V lost 0 bases and J lost 3, with 12 bases in between. CDR3 residues: CASSVGQEGDYGYTF. In DNA form, the CDR3 reads TGTGCCAGCAGCGTAGGACAAGAGGGCGACTATGGCTACACCTTC.

This clone has just a few counts. The V gene is TRBV10-3, the J gene TRBJ1-1; D uncertain. The germline gives CDR1 ENHRY, CDR2 SYGVKD. V was cut by 3 bases and J by 0 bases, with 11 bases left in between. There are 15 residues in the CDR3. The CDR3 DNA sequence: TGTGCCATCAGTGACTCCCACCTAATGAACACTGAAGCTTTCTTT. This gives the protein CAISDSHLMNTEAFF.

The J gene is TRBJ1-2, the V gene TRBV4-3; D gene uncertain. From germline, CDR1 is LGHNA and CDR2 YSLEER. This CDR3 region has 16 residues. V lost 0 bases and J lost 4, with 15 bases in between. Here the CDR3 reads CASSQDATSGSYGYTF. CDR3 nucleotides: TGCGCCAGCAGCCAAGACGCCACATCGGGGTCCTATGGCTACACCTTC.

The rearrangement joins TRBV7-2 to TRBJ2-1; tentatively, D is TRBD2 (5 bases). Trimming removed 5 bases at V and 2 bases at J, with 10 bases between. The CDR3 totals 14 residues. Germline V CDR1 and CDR2: SGHTA, FQGNSA. DNA of the CDR3: TGTGCCAGCAGCAGGCTAGCCGCCTACAATGAGCAGTTCTTC. Translated: CASSRLAAYNEQFF.

The chain is built from TRBV4-3 and TRBJ1-5; the match to TRBD1 covers 7 bases. The CDR3 consists of 15 residues. Germline CDR1 and CDR2: LGHNA and YSLEER. V lost 2 bases and J lost 2; bases outside the gene matches: 3. The CDR3 here is CASSQTGEGNQPQHF. The DNA for the CDR3 is TGCGCCAGCAGCCAAACAGGGGAGGGCAATCAGCCCCAGCATTTT.

V usage is TRBV29-1 and J usage is TRBJ2-5; TRBD2 agrees at 7 bases. Germline CDR1 SQVTM, CDR2 ANQGSEA. This CDR3 region has 16 residues. The V gene end was trimmed by 5 bases and the J gene end by 0 bases; junction bases not matched to a gene: 12. The CDR3: CSVFQGGGGNQETQYF. The CDR3 DNA reads TGCAGCGTTTTCCAAGGTGGGGGGGGGAACCAAGAGACCCAGTACTTC.

This clone turned up a few times. This sequence joins TRBV7-2 and TRBJ1-2; 7 bases fit TRBD1. The CDR3 runs to 15 residues. V dropped 5 bases and J dropped 4; count of bases not matched to a gene: 10. The germline CDR1 and CDR2 sequences are SGHTA and FQGNSA. CDR3 in DNA: TGTGCCAGCAGCATAAACACAGGGGTCGCCTATGGCTACACCTTC. Its translation is CASSINTGVAYGYTF.